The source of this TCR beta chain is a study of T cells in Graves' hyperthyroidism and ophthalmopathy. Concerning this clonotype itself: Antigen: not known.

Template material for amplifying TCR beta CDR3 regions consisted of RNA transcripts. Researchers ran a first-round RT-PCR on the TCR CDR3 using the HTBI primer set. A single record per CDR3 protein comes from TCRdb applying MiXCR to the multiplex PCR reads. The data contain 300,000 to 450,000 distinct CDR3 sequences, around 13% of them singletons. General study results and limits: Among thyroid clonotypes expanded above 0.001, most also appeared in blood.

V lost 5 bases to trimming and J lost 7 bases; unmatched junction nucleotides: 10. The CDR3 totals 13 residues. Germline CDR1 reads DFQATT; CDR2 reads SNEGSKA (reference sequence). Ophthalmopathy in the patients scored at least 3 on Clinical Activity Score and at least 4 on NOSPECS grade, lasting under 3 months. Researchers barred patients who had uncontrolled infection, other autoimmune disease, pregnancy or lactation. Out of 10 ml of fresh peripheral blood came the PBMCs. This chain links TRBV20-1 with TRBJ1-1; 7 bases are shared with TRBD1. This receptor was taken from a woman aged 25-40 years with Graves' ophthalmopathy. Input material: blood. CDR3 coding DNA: TGCAGTGCTGACGGGACAGCCACGATTGAAGCTTTCTTT. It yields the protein CSADGTATIEAFF.